The rows below give T cell receptor beta chains drawn from one sample of a study of T cell responses to AZD1222 COVID-19 vaccine. Here immunoSEQ multiplex PCR was the method, and the copy in TCRdb shows in-frame clones only, minus some. In the table there are approximately 120,000 clones, 88% of which are singletons. This specimen consisted of peripheral blood, obtained on day 0 of AZD1222 vaccination. The receptors were gathered from an adult in good health. CDR3s include the opening cysteine and the closing phenylalanine or tryptophan. The D gene is left open where the match is weak. Some rows have no size entry. The others give once, few or many, or a class for an expanded clone.

>TRBV5-1|TRBJ2-1|NA|TRBD2
CASSFNLAGGTSYNEQFF
TGCGCCAGCAGCTTTAACCTAGCGGGAGGCACCTCCTACAATGAGCAGTTCTTC
>TRBV24-1|TRBJ1-5|NA|TRBD1
CATSSPGQGFQPQHF
TGTGCCACCAGTTCGCCGGGACAGGGATTTCAGCCCCAGCATTTT
>TRBV18|TRBJ2-1|NA|NA
CASSPPVRTAPNEQFF
TGTGCCAGCTCACCCCCGGTTCGGACAGCGCCCAATGAGCAGTTCTTC
>TRBV9|TRBJ1-1|NA|NA
CASSRSPTLNTEAFF
TGTGCCAGCAGCCGTAGCCCCACCTTGAACACTGAAGCTTTCTTT
>TRBV5-1|TRBJ2-3|NA|TRBD2
CASSLETSGTDTQYF
TGCGCCAGCAGCTTGGAGACTAGCGGCACAGATACGCAGTATTTT
>TRBV9|TRBJ2-1|NA|TRBD2
CASSAPGRVSYNEQFF
TGTGCCAGCAGCGCCCCGGGGAGGGTCTCCTACAATGAGCAGTTCTTC
>TRBV7-9|TRBJ2-1|NA|NA
CASSLGVEQFF
TGTGCCAGCAGCTTAGGGGTTGAGCAGTTCTTC
>TRBV6-1|TRBJ1-6|NA|NA
CASSERDGRVGNSPLHF
TGTGCCAGCAGTGAAAGGGACGGCCGGGTGGGTAATTCACCCCTCCACTTT
>TRBV4-2|TRBJ2-2|NA|NA
CASSQVGEGELFF
TGTGCCAGCAGCCAAGTAGGGGAAGGGGAGCTGTTTTTT
>TRBV9|TRBJ2-1|NA|TRBD2
CASTRGLAGNEQFF
TGTGCCAGCACCAGGGGTCTAGCGGGCAATGAGCAGTTCTTC
>TRBV28|TRBJ1-5|NA|NA
CASSARGGRGNQPQHF
TGTGCCAGCAGTGCACGTGGGGGCAGGGGCAATCAGCCCCAGCATTTT
>TRBV7-6|TRBJ2-2|NA|NA
CASSLGSDPGTGELFF
TGTGCCAGCAGCTTAGGAAGTGACCCAGGCACCGGGGAGCTGTTTTTT
>TRBV9|TRBJ2-7|few|NA
CASSAGTTYEQYF
TGTGCCAGCAGCGCCGGGACAACCTACGAGCAGTACTTC
>TRBV27|TRBJ2-1|NA|NA
CASKAWAGNEQFF
TGTGCCAGCAAGGCATGGGCGGGCAATGAGCAGTTCTTC
>TRBV12-5|TRBJ2-1|NA|TRBD2
CASGSPLAGGSSYNEQFF
TGTGCTAGTGGTTCTCCTCTAGCGGGAGGAAGCTCCTACAATGAGCAGTTCTTC
>TRBV3-1/TRBV3-2|TRBJ1-1|NA|NA
CASSHDRPNTEAFF
TGTGCCAGCAGCCATGATCGGCCGAACACTGAAGCTTTCTTT
>TRBV25-1|TRBJ2-7|NA|NA
CASSELFEQYF
TGTGCCAGCAGTGAACTATTCGAGCAGTACTTC
>TRBV11-1|TRBJ1-2|NA|NA
CASSSRDTYGYTF
TGTGCCAGCAGCTCCAGGGATACCTATGGCTACACCTTC
>TRBV2|TRBJ2-2|few|NA
CASRLDRATGELFF
TGTGCCAGCAGACTTGACAGAGCCACCGGGGAGCTGTTTTTT
>TRBV6-5|TRBJ1-2|NA|TRBD1
CASSSSGGGYTF
TGTGCCAGCAGTTCTTCAGGGGGCGGCTACACCTTC
>TRBV19|TRBJ1-6|NA|TRBD1
CASRRQGGPVRDSPLHF
TGTGCCAGTAGGCGACAGGGAGGGCCCGTACGGGATTCACCCCTCCACTTT
>TRBV10-3|TRBJ2-7|NA|TRBD1
CASRQGPYEQYF
TGTGCCAGCCGACAGGGGCCCTACGAGCAGTACTTC